Sequencing of this T cell receptor beta chain was carried out in a study of blood T cell repertoires in COVID-19. As for the study in general: Both acute and convalescent COVID-19 samples were obtained from the United States, Italy and Spain. PBMCs, B-cell-depleted T cells, or T cells were the source of the cDNA or gDNA that made up the material.

Per the authors' pipeline: The authors estimated nucleated cell counts from reference gene primer amplification. This table comes from immunoSEQ multiplex PCR, and its TCRdb copy is limited to in-frame clones, with some not included. The D gene and trimming were derived from the DNA, and the V and J assignments and clone size from that table. Here the sample spans hundreds of thousands of clones, around 90% being singletons. The ends were cut back, 4 bases at V and 2 bases at J, with 13 bases in the middle. The CDR3 runs to 14 residues. Germline CDR1 SGHTS, CDR2 YDEGEE. This sequence originates from a middle-aged woman who had recovered from COVID-19. The sequenced sample was peripheral blood. The chain has TRBV5-8 and TRBJ2-7; possibly TRBD1 for D (6 bases). The CDR3, as DNA: TGTGCCAGCAGCCCACGGACAGCCGCCTACGAGCAGTACTTC. This gives the protein CASSPRTAAYEQYF.